This record concerns one T cell receptor (beta chain) sequence. Assay: immunoSEQ multiplex PCR; the TCRdb copy retains only in-frame clones and omits some. The sample carries some 76,000 clones, around 90% recorded once. The sample originates from a study of T cell changes during pregnancy in multiple sclerosis. Material: CD4+ T cells from peripheral blood mononuclear cells, obtained after pregnancy. This receptor was taken from a female donor with multiple sclerosis, enrolled in a pregnancy study.

The CDR3: CASSQEVRSGGATDTQYF. The DNA for the CDR3 is TGCGCCAGCAGCCAAGAGGTTCGGAGCGGGGGAGCCACAGATACGCAGTATTTT. This sequence joins TRBV4-1 and TRBJ2-3; 8 positions agree with TRBD2. Germline CDR1 reads MGHRA; CDR2 reads YSYEKL. Losses at the gene ends were 0 bases for V and 2 bases for J; bases not matched to a gene: 10. The CDR3 covers 18 residues.